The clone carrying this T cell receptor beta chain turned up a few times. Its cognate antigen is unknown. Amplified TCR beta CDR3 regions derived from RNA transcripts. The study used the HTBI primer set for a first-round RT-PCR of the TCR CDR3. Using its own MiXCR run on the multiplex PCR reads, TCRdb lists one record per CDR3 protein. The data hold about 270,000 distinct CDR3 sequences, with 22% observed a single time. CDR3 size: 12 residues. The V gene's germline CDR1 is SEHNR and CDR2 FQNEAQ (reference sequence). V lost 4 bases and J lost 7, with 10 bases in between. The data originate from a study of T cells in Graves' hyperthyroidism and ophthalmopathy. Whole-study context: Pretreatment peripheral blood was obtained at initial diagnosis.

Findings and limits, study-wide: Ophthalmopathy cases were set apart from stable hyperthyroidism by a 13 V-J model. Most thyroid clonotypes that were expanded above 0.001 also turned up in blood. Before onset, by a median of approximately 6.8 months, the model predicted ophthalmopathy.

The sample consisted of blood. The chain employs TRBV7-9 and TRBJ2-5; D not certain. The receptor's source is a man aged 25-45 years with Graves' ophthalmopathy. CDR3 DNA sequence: TGTGCCAGCAGCTCCCCCGCCCCGACCCAGTACTTC. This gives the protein CASSSPAPTQYF.